The rows below give T cell receptor beta chains drawn from one sample of a study of cytomegalovirus exposure and HLA in healthy donors. Clones were sequenced by immunoSEQ multiplex PCR, and TCRdb holds only the in-frame ones, with some missing. This sample's clone table lists about 190,000 clones. The specimen was PBMCs. The source of these receptors is a man between 25 and 39 years old in good health and CMV-seronegative. Each CDR3 is given with its conserved first and last residue. The order of the fields is J gene, V gene, D gene, CDR3 protein, CDR3 DNA. A D gene is named only where the DNA matches it firmly.

J: TRBJ1-5
V: TRBV10-2
D: TRBD1
CDR3: CASTGQGASQPQHF
DNA: TGCGCCAGCACCGGACAGGGGGCGAGTCAGCCCCAGCATTTT

J: TRBJ2-3
V: TRBV29-1
D: NA
CDR3: CSVEENTSPDTQYF
DNA: TGCAGCGTTGAAGAGAATACTAGCCCAGATACGCAGTATTTT

J: TRBJ1-1
V: TRBV4-3
D: NA
CDR3: CASSQAGRAGENAEAFF
DNA: TGCGCCAGCAGCCAAGCGGGTCGGGCAGGGGAAAATGCTGAAGCTTTCTTT

J: TRBJ1-2
V: TRBV7-9
D: TRBD1
CDR3: CASRSGGVGYGYTF
DNA: TGTGCCAGCAGATCAGGGGGAGTAGGGTATGGCTACACCTTC

J: TRBJ1-2
V: TRBV18
D: TRBD1
CDR3: CASSPPGTGSGYTF
DNA: TGTGCCAGCTCACCCCCGGGGACAGGGAGTGGCTACACCTTC

J: TRBJ2-3
V: TRBV5-1
D: NA
CDR3: CASSLRGGHGQGTENTQYF
DNA: TGCGCCAGCAGCTTGCGGGGGGGGCACGGACAGGGGACGGAGAATACGCAGTATTTT

J: TRBJ2-1
V: TRBV28
D: TRBD1
CDR3: CASSLTTGGNEQFF
DNA: TGTGCCAGCAGTTTAACCACAGGGGGCAATGAGCAGTTCTTC

J: TRBJ2-7
V: TRBV9
D: TRBD1
CDR3: CASSDRDRGDEQYF
DNA: TGTGCCAGCAGCGACCGGGACAGGGGCGACGAGCAGTACTTC

J: TRBJ1-1
V: TRBV29-1
D: NA
CDR3: CSVARLPMNTEAFF
DNA: TGCAGCGTTGCGAGACTGCCCATGAACACTGAAGCTTTCTTT

J: TRBJ1-2
V: TRBV4-3
D: TRBD1
CDR3: CASSQGGGQVPYGYTF
DNA: TGCGCCAGCAGCCAAGGGGGGGGACAGGTCCCCTATGGCTACACCTTC